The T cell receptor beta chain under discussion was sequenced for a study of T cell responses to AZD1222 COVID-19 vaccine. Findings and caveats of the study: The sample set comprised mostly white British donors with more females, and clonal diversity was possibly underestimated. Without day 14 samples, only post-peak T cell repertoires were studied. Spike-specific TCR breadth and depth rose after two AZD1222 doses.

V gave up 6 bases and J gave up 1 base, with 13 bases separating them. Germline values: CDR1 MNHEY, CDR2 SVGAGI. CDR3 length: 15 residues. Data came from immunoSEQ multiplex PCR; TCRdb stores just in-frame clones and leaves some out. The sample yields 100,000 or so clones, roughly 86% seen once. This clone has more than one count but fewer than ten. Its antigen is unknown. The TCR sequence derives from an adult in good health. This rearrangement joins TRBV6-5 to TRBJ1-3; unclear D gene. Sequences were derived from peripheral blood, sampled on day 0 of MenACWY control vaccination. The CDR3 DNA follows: TGTGCCAGCAGGTTTTCCGAGGATTCTGGAAACACCATATATTTT. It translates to CASRFSEDSGNTIYF.